Sequencing of this T cell receptor (beta chain) was carried out in a study of blood T cell repertoires in COVID-19. Study background: The study drew acute and convalescent COVID-19 samples from the United States, Italy and Spain. Sources were T cells, B-cell-depleted T cells, or PBMCs; the material itself was cDNA or gDNA.

Only in-frame clones appear in the TCRdb table, and some are missing; sequencing was by immunoSEQ multiplex PCR. The table has 70,000 or so clones, approximately 82% seen once. This clone was counted once. Germline CDR1 and CDR2: MNHEY and SVGAGI. This CDR3 has 15 amino acids. V was shortened by 10 bases and J by 2 bases, with 17 bases between the two germline ends. The sequencing sample was made of peripheral blood. The TCR comes from an elderly woman with acute or convalescent COVID-19. The chain carries TRBV6-5 and TRBJ2-2; D may be TRBD2 (6 bases). The CDR3 reads CATLWGVANTGELFF. The CDR3 DNA sequence: TGTGCCACCTTATGGGGGGTGGCAAACACCGGGGAGCTGTTTTTT.